This T cell receptor beta chain was sequenced in a study of TIL therapy for anti-PD-1-resistant metastatic lung cancer. The libraries were made with immunoSEQ v3. Profiled with immunoSEQ multiplex PCR; TCRdb holds only in-frame clones, not every one. Of roughly 60,000 clones listed, around 90% are singletons. V was pared by 2 bases and J by 5 bases, with 11 bases between. This CDR3 has 13 residues. Germline V lookup: CDR1 SGHKS, CDR2 YYEKEE (reference sequence). Time point here: pre-treatment sample, taken before nivolumab and TIL therapy. This chain connects TRBV5-5 to TRBJ2-7; D ambiguous. The source of this sequence is a person aged 25 to 85 with non-small cell lung cancer. The material sequenced was blood, taken at baseline. The CDR3 protein is CASSFSRAHEQYF. As DNA, the CDR3 is TGTGCCAGCAGCTTCAGTAGAGCCCACGAGCAGTACTTC. The whole variable domain, filled in from reference TRBV5-5 and TRBJ2-7, reads DAGVTQSPTHLIKTRGQQVTLRCSPISGHKSVSWYQQVLGQGPQFIFQYYEKEERGRGNFPDRFSARQFPNYSSELNVNALLLGDSALYLCASSFSRAHEQYFGPGTRLTVT.